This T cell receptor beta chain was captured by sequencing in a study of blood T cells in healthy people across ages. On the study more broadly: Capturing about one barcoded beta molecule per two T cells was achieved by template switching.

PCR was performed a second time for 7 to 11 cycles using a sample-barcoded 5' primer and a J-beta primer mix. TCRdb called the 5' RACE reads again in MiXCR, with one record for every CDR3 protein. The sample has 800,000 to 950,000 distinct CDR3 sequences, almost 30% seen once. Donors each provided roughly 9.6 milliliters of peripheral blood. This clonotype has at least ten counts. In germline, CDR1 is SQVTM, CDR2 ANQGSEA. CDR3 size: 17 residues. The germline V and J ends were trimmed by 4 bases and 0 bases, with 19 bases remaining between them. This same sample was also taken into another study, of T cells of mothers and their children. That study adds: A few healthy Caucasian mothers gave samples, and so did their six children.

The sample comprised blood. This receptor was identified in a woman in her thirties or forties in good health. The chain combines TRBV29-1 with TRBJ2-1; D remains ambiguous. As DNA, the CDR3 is TGCAGCGTTGTCTACCCGGACGGAAAAAGCTCCTACAATGAGCAGTTCTTC. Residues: CSVVYPDGKSSYNEQFF.